A selection of T cell receptor beta chains follows, all from one sample in a study of T cells in Graves' hyperthyroidism and ophthalmopathy. TCRdb ran MiXCR on the multiplex PCR reads and lists one entry per CDR3 protein. The table has about 280,000 distinct CDR3 sequences, less than 30% seen once. What was sequenced was blood. The source is a man aged 35-49 years with Graves' hyperthyroidism that later progressed to Graves' ophthalmopathy. Both conserved end residues are part of each CDR3. A D gene is named only where the DNA matches it firmly. The size entry is marked missing in some rows and otherwise reads once, few, many or a size class.

j_gene | abundance | v_gene | d_gene | CDR3nt | CDR3aa
TRBJ1-3 | few | TRBV14 | - | TGTGCCAGCAGCCAAGCGTGGGCAGCAGCTGGAAACACCATATATTTT | CASSQAWAAAGNTIYF
TRBJ2-5 | many | TRBV5-5 | TRBD2 | TGTGCCAGCAGATACGCCGGGACTAGCGGAGAGACCCAGTACTTC | CASRYAGTSGETQYF
TRBJ2-5 | many | TRBV27 | - | TGTGCCAGCAGTTTATCAAGGGTTACATCAGAGACCCAGTACTTC | CASSLSRVTSETQYF
TRBJ2-5 | many | TRBV18 | - | TGTGCCAGCTCACCCAGCAGTGAGACCCAGTACTTC | CASSPSSETQYF
TRBJ2-5 | many | TRBV11-2 | TRBD2 | TGTGCCAGCAGCTCCGCGGGAGTTCGGGAGACCCAGTACTTC | CASSSAGVRETQYF
TRBJ2-7 | - | TRBV28 | - | TGTGCCAGCAAGTTGGAGGAAGAGCAGTACTTC | CASKLEEEQYF
TRBJ1-2 | many | TRBV10-3 | TRBD1 | TGTGCCATCAGAGGACAGGGGATTGACTATGGCTACACCTTC | CAIRGQGIDYGYTF
TRBJ1-1 | many | TRBV12-3/TRBV12-4 | TRBD1 | TGTGCCAGCAGTTTAGAACAGGGGTATACTGAAGCTTTCTTT | CASSLEQGYTEAFF
TRBJ1-2 | many | TRBV29-1 | - | TGCAGCACCGGCCCCAAAGAAGAAGGCTACACCTTC | CSTGPKEEGYTF
TRBJ2-7 | - | TRBV10-3 | TRBD1 | TGTGCCATCAGGACACTCGGGACAGGGGGCCGACCTACCTACGAGCAGTACTTC | CAIRTLGTGGRPTYEQYF
TRBJ1-5 | many | TRBV24-1 | - | TGTGCCTCCCACAGCAATCAGCCCCAGCATTTT | CASHSNQPQHF
TRBJ2-6 | many | TRBV30 | - | TGTGCCTGGAGTATTCGAGGGACTGGGGCCAACGTCCTGACTTTC | CAWSIRGTGANVLTF
TRBJ2-2 | many | TRBV11-2 | - | TGTGCCAGCAGCCCCGTGGGAGCCGGGGAGCTGTTTTTT | CASSPVGAGELFF
TRBJ2-5 | many | TRBV9 | - | TGTGCCAGCAGCGTAGCGTCTTCTCCCCAAGAGACCCAGTACTTC | CASSVASSPQETQYF
TRBJ2-2 | many | TRBV9 | - | TGTGCCAGCAGCGTAGTGGCCGGGGAGCTGTTTTTT | CASSVVAGELFF
TRBJ2-5 | many | TRBV6-2/TRBV6-3 | - | TGTGCCAGCAGTTATAGGGGGACCCAGTACTTC | CASSYRGTQYF
TRBJ1-6 | many | TRBV6-5 | - | TGTGCCAGCAGTTACTTCTCCAGGGGTAATTCACCCCTCCACTTT | CASSYFSRGNSPLHF
TRBJ2-5 | - | TRBV15 | TRBD2 | TGTGCCACCAGCAGAGATCGGTCCCGGGGGGGGGAGACCCAGTACTTC | CATSRDRSRGGETQYF
TRBJ2-5 | - | TRBV28 | - | TGTGCCAGCAGCCCGGGGACAACAGAGACCCAGTACTTC | CASSPGTTETQYF
TRBJ2-5 | - | TRBV11-2 | TRBD2 | TGTGCCAGCAGCGCCCTGCCCGAACTAGCGGGAGGCGAGACCCAGTACTTC | CASSALPELAGGETQYF
TRBJ2-7 | many | TRBV4-1 | TRBD2 | TGCGCCAGCAGCCAGGGTGGCGGGAGAGTGCTCGAGCAGTACTTC | CASSQGGGRVLEQYF
TRBJ2-2 | many | TRBV25-1 | - | TGTGCCAGCAGTGAGACATGGACGGACACCGGGGAGCTGTTTTTT | CASSETWTDTGELFF
TRBJ1-3 | many | TRBV12-3/TRBV12-4 | TRBD1 | TGTGCGCGCCGCCGCAGGGGGCTGTCTGGAAACACCATATATTTT | CARRRRGLSGNTIYF
TRBJ1-5 | many | TRBV10-3 | - | TGTGCCATCAGTGAGTCGCTCCCGGGAATGAATCAGCCCCAGCATTTT | CAISESLPGMNQPQHF
TRBJ1-2 | many | TRBV7-2 | - | TGTGCCAGCAGCTTAGCAAGGACCGATGGCTACACCTTC | CASSLARTDGYTF
TRBJ2-7 | many | TRBV28 | - | TGTGCCAGCAGTTTATGGGCGGGAACCTACGAGCAGTACTTC | CASSLWAGTYEQYF
TRBJ1-1 | - | TRBV5-6 | - | TGTGCCAGCAGCCAAGGCTCCTACGACACTGAAGCTTTCTTT | CASSQGSYDTEAFF
TRBJ2-5 | - | TRBV28 | - | TGTGCCAGCAGCAACTCTCGTTTTGGGGGAAGCCCAGAGACCCAGTACTTC | CASSNSRFGGSPETQYF
TRBJ2-7 | many | TRBV18 | - | TGTGCCAGCTCACCAGCAGCTTCGGCCATCACCGAGCAGTACTTC | CASSPAASAITEQYF
TRBJ2-7 | many | TRBV7-2 | - | TGTGCCAGCAGCTTACGGTCTGGGTACGGCGAGCAGTACTTC | CASSLRSGYGEQYF
TRBJ1-2 | many | TRBV30 | TRBD1 | TGTGCCTGGTGGCGGGACAGGTCGTCTAACTATGGCTACACCTTC | CAWWRDRSSNYGYTF
TRBJ1-1 | once | TRBV5-1 | - | TGCGCCAGCAGCCACCTCATTGGGAACACTGAAGCTTTCTTT | CASSHLIGNTEAFF
TRBJ2-7 | many | TRBV6-2/TRBV6-3 | TRBD2 | TGTGCCAGCAGTTACGAGAGAGCGGGACTGCTCTCCTACGAGCAGTACTTC | CASSYERAGLLSYEQYF
TRBJ2-5 | many | TRBV11-3 | TRBD2 | TGTGCCAGCAGCTTAGTTCAGCGGGAGGAGACCCAGTACTTC | CASSLVQREETQYF
TRBJ2-2 | - | TRBV2 | TRBD2 | TGTGCCGCCGGACGAGTCGTGGCGGGAGTCGGGAACACCGGGGAGCTGGTTTTT | CAAGRVVAGVGNTGELVF
TRBJ1-3 | - | TRBV12-3/TRBV12-4 | - | TGTGCCAGCACCGGTGGGGGTGCTGGAAACACCATATATTTT | CASTGGGAGNTIYF
TRBJ1-2 | - | TRBV4-1 | - | TGCGCCAGCAGCCAAGAGAGGGACTTAAACTATGGCTACACCTTC | CASSQERDLNYGYTF
TRBJ2-7 | - | TRBV27 | TRBD2 | TGTGCCGGCAGTTTACGGTGGATAGCGGGGGCCTACGAGCAGTACTTC | CAGSLRWIAGAYEQYF
TRBJ1-2 | many | TRBV20-1 | - | TGCAGTGCTAGAGATAACCGGAGCCTCAGGGGTACTAACTATGGCTACACCTTC | CSARDNRSLRGTNYGYTF
TRBJ2-5 | many | TRBV28 | - | TGTGCCAGCAGTCTACAGGATCGGCGAGAGACCCAGTACTTC | CASSLQDRRETQYF
TRBJ2-3 | many | TRBV14 | TRBD2 | TGTGCCAGCAGCCAATTGGGGTCTAGCGGGTTGCAGTATTTT | CASSQLGSSGLQYF
TRBJ1-5 | many | TRBV6-5 | - | TGTGCCAGCAGTTACGAGAGAAATCAGCCCCAGCATTTT | CASSYERNQPQHF